This TCR beta chain originates from a study of beta chain features in type 1 diabetes. The authors reverse transcribed all of the isolated RNA, so sequencing captured expressed TCRB transcripts. Method: immunoSEQ multiplex PCR; TCRdb's copy keeps in-frame clones and lacks some. There are more than 300,000 clones in the sample; around 13% occur only once, and under 0.02% lies in the top ten. The V end was cut by 4 bases, the J end by 2 bases, with 15 bases between. This CDR3 has 15 amino acids. In germline, CDR1 is SEHNR, CDR2 FQNEAQ (reference sequence). The sequencing input was naive CD4+ T cells from blood. The receptor's source is a man aged 18 to 30 in good health. The V call is TRBV7-9, the J call TRBJ2-7; D call uncertain. In DNA form, the CDR3 reads TGTGCCAGCAGCTCGTACCGGTACGAGCCCTACGAGCAGTACTTC. Translating it yields CASSSYRYEPYEQYF.